The rows below give T cell receptor beta chains drawn from one sample of a study of T cell repertoires in cytomegalovirus infection. TCRdb passed the reads through MiXCR, listing each CDR3 protein once. The profile shows 200,000 to 300,000 distinct CDR3 sequences, over 8% of them singletons. Input material: PBMCs. The receptors originated from a human donor in good health (CMV status not recorded). Some clones in this sample may be carry-over from other donors' samples. Each CDR3 is given with its conserved first and last residue. The order of the fields is clone size, V gene, D gene, J gene, CDR3 protein, CDR3 DNA. A D gene is named only where the DNA matches it firmly. Part of the rows lack a size; the others show once, few, many or a class for expanded clones.

abundance: .; v_gene: TRBV19; d_gene: .; j_gene: TRBJ1-1; CDR3aa: CASSIGTMNTEAFF; CDR3nt: TGTGCCAGTAGTATAGGGACCATGAACACTGAAGCTTTCTTT
abundance: few; v_gene: TRBV28; d_gene: .; j_gene: TRBJ1-4; CDR3aa: CASSLGGKDEKLFF; CDR3nt: TGTGCCAGCAGCTTAGGGGGGAAAGATGAAAAACTGTTTTTT
abundance: few; v_gene: TRBV7-8; d_gene: TRBD1; j_gene: TRBJ1-6; CDR3aa: CASSRDRGDWRDNSPLHF; CDR3nt: TGTGCCAGCAGCCGGGACAGGGGGGATTGGAGGGATAATTCACCCCTCCACTTT
abundance: .; v_gene: TRBV11-3; d_gene: TRBD2; j_gene: TRBJ2-5; CDR3aa: CASSRTSGTPWVPQETQYF; CDR3nt: TGTGCCAGCAGCCGAACTAGCGGGACGCCGTGGGTCCCTCAAGAGACCCAGTACTTC
abundance: many; v_gene: TRBV7-6; d_gene: TRBD2; j_gene: TRBJ2-3; CDR3aa: CASSLSSGKTGNTQYF; CDR3nt: TGTGCCAGCAGCTTGTCTAGCGGGAAAACCGGGAATACGCAGTATTTT
abundance: .; v_gene: TRBV19; d_gene: .; j_gene: TRBJ1-5; CDR3aa: CASSIVPSNQPQHF; CDR3nt: TGTGCCAGTAGTATCGTCCCTAGCAATCAGCCCCAGCATTTT
abundance: many; v_gene: TRBV7-2; d_gene: TRBD2; j_gene: TRBJ2-3; CDR3aa: CASSLELAGGSDTQYF; CDR3nt: TGTGCCAGCAGCTTAGAACTAGCGGGGGGTTCAGATACGCAGTATTTT
abundance: .; v_gene: TRBV7-2; d_gene: TRBD2; j_gene: TRBJ2-7; CDR3aa: CASSLVVAGDEQYF; CDR3nt: TGTGCCAGCAGCTTAGTAGTCGCGGGAGACGAGCAGTACTTC
abundance: many; v_gene: TRBV7-2; d_gene: .; j_gene: TRBJ1-5; CDR3aa: CASSLAGWNQPQHF; CDR3nt: TGTGCCAGCAGCTTAGCGGGTTGGAATCAGCCCCAGCATTTT
abundance: many; v_gene: TRBV2; d_gene: .; j_gene: TRBJ1-4; CDR3aa: CASSLKGLAKEKLFF; CDR3nt: TGTGCCAGCAGTCTCAAGGGACTTGCGAAGGAAAAACTGTTTTTT
abundance: many; v_gene: TRBV7-2; d_gene: TRBD1; j_gene: TRBJ2-3; CDR3aa: CASSAHRGSTDTQYF; CDR3nt: TGTGCCAGCAGCGCCCACAGGGGGAGCACAGATACGCAGTATTTT
abundance: many; v_gene: TRBV19; d_gene: .; j_gene: TRBJ2-3; CDR3aa: CASNPSEQDTQYF; CDR3nt: TGTGCCAGTAATCCGTCGGAACAGGATACGCAGTATTTT
abundance: .; v_gene: TRBV7-2; d_gene: .; j_gene: TRBJ1-4; CDR3aa: CASSLGGRAGEKLFF; CDR3nt: TGTGCCAGCAGCTTAGGGGGTAGGGCTGGAGAAAAACTGTTTTTT
abundance: .; v_gene: TRBV18; d_gene: TRBD2; j_gene: TRBJ2-3; CDR3aa: CASSPASGNPDTQCF; CDR3nt: TGTGCCAGCTCACCAGCTAGCGGGAATCCGGATACGCAGTGTTTT
abundance: many; v_gene: TRBV20-1; d_gene: .; j_gene: TRBJ1-1; CDR3aa: CSARPLGGGNTEAFF; CDR3nt: TGCAGTGCTAGACCCTTGGGGGGTGGGAACACTGAAGCTTTCTTT
abundance: .; v_gene: TRBV7-6; d_gene: .; j_gene: TRBJ2-7; CDR3aa: CASSLVTASDSYEQYF; CDR3nt: TGTGCCAGCAGCTTAGTTACGGCTAGCGACTCCTACGAGCAGTACTTC
abundance: many; v_gene: TRBV7-6; d_gene: .; j_gene: TRBJ2-1; CDR3aa: CASSSRDGAYNEQFF; CDR3nt: TGTGCCAGCAGCTCCCGGGACGGAGCCTACAATGAGCAGTTCTTC
abundance: many; v_gene: TRBV7-6; d_gene: .; j_gene: TRBJ1-2; CDR3aa: CASSLGGAANYGYTF; CDR3nt: TGTGCCAGCAGCTTAGGGGGGGCGGCAAACTATGGCTACACCTTC
abundance: many; v_gene: TRBV7-2; d_gene: .; j_gene: TRBJ2-2; CDR3aa: CASSLVIRAVWDRRTGELFF; CDR3nt: TGTGCCAGCAGCTTAGTTATAAGGGCAGTATGGGATAGGAGGACCGGGGAGCTGTTTTTT
abundance: .; v_gene: TRBV6-1; d_gene: .; j_gene: TRBJ2-3; CDR3aa: CASSEYGSRLADTQYF; CDR3nt: TGTGCCAGCAGTGAATACGGCAGTAGATTGGCAGATACGCAGTATTTT
abundance: few; v_gene: TRBV5-1; d_gene: .; j_gene: TRBJ2-5; CDR3aa: CASSFTGKGETQYF; CDR3nt: TGCGCCAGCAGCTTCACAGGGAAAGGAGAGACCCAGTACTTC
abundance: many; v_gene: TRBV7-6; d_gene: TRBD1; j_gene: TRBJ1-1; CDR3aa: CASSLRGQGSTEAFF; CDR3nt: TGTGCCAGCAGCTTACGGGGACAGGGAAGCACTGAAGCTTTCTTT
abundance: few; v_gene: TRBV5-6; d_gene: TRBD1; j_gene: TRBJ2-2; CDR3aa: CASRGQGNTGELFF; CDR3nt: TGTGCCAGCAGAGGACAGGGTAACACCGGGGAGCTGTTTTTT
abundance: many; v_gene: TRBV7-2; d_gene: .; j_gene: TRBJ2-5; CDR3aa: CASSRHGETQYF; CDR3nt: TGTGCCAGCAGCCGACATGGAGAGACCCAGTACTTC
abundance: .; v_gene: TRBV7-2; d_gene: TRBD1; j_gene: TRBJ1-1; CDR3aa: CASSPPTRTGPEAFF; CDR3nt: TGTGCCAGCAGCCCACCCACCCGGACAGGGCCCGAAGCTTTCTTT
abundance: .; v_gene: TRBV5-1; d_gene: TRBD2; j_gene: TRBJ2-7; CDR3aa: CASSLDRSSGTYEQYF; CDR3nt: TGCGCCAGCAGCTTGGATAGGTCTAGCGGGACCTACGAGCAGTACTTC
abundance: many; v_gene: TRBV7-8; d_gene: .; j_gene: TRBJ1-6; CDR3aa: CASSPSRPALHF; CDR3nt: TGTGCCAGCAGCCCAAGTCGTCCGGCCCTCCACTTT
abundance: many; v_gene: TRBV7-2; d_gene: TRBD2; j_gene: TRBJ2-5; CDR3aa: CASSLRGVQETQYF; CDR3nt: TGTGCCAGCAGCTTACGGGGGGTCCAAGAGACCCAGTACTTC
abundance: many; v_gene: TRBV29-1; d_gene: .; j_gene: TRBJ2-3; CDR3aa: CSVEDRTGTDTQYF; CDR3nt: TGCAGCGTTGAAGACAGGACAGGCACAGATACGCAGTATTTT
abundance: many; v_gene: TRBV6-5; d_gene: TRBD2; j_gene: TRBJ2-3; CDR3aa: CASSPMGLAGADTQYF; CDR3nt: TGTGCCAGCAGTCCCATGGGACTAGCGGGAGCAGATACGCAGTATTTT
abundance: many; v_gene: TRBV20-1; d_gene: .; j_gene: TRBJ2-7; CDR3aa: CSAREAGAQVVQQYF; CDR3nt: TGCAGTGCTAGAGAGGCCGGGGCCCAGGTAGTACAGCAGTACTTC
abundance: few; v_gene: TRBV4-3; d_gene: TRBD2; j_gene: TRBJ2-2; CDR3aa: CASSPAPGLVGTGELFF; CDR3nt: TGCGCCAGCAGCCCTGCTCCGGGACTAGTGGGAACCGGGGAGCTGTTTTTT
abundance: many; v_gene: TRBV7-2; d_gene: TRBD2; j_gene: TRBJ2-1; CDR3aa: CASSLEVLAALNEQFF; CDR3nt: TGTGCCAGCAGCTTAGAGGTACTAGCGGCTCTCAATGAGCAGTTCTTC
abundance: many; v_gene: TRBV20-1; d_gene: .; j_gene: TRBJ2-5; CDR3aa: CSARVPGMETQYF; CDR3nt: TGCAGTGCTAGAGTCCCGGGGATGGAGACCCAGTACTTC
abundance: .; v_gene: TRBV28; d_gene: TRBD1; j_gene: TRBJ1-4; CDR3aa: CASSLDGQGFNEKLFF; CDR3nt: TGTGCCAGCAGTTTGGATGGACAGGGGTTTAATGAAAAACTGTTTTTT
abundance: .; v_gene: TRBV4-3; d_gene: TRBD1; j_gene: TRBJ2-1; CDR3aa: CASSQTLRGYNEQFF; CDR3nt: TGCGCCAGCAGCCAAACTCTCAGGGGGTACAATGAGCAGTTCTTC
abundance: many; v_gene: TRBV7-8; d_gene: TRBD1; j_gene: TRBJ2-7; CDR3aa: CASSSTQGAGYEQYF; CDR3nt: TGTGCCAGCAGCTCCACACAGGGGGCTGGCTACGAGCAGTACTTC
abundance: many; v_gene: TRBV5-5; d_gene: .; j_gene: TRBJ2-2; CDR3aa: CASSPEWAGGGNTGELFF; CDR3nt: TGTGCCAGCAGCCCGGAATGGGCCGGCGGCGGGAACACCGGGGAGCTGTTTTTT